These 29 T cell receptor beta chains came from one sample sequenced in a study of tumor-infiltrating lymphocytes in primary liver carcinoma. Making TCR beta cDNA involved around 500 ng total RNA and a constant-region primer. TCR beta libraries came from three nested multiplex PCR rounds using slightly modified ARM-PCR. In the first two PCR rounds, TRBV1-TRBV30 forward primers were paired with a C-beta reverse primer, and each round lasted approximately 9 cycles. TCRdb re-called the multiplex PCR reads with MiXCR, one entry per CDR3 protein. The sample carries 200,000 or so distinct CDR3 sequences, approximately 64% recorded once. Germline DNA was also extracted, while the blood RNA originated from unsorted whole blood. Material: peripheral blood. Every receptor here comes from a woman in her sixties or seventies with primary liver carcinoma and hepatitis B virus infection.

The rearrangement uses TRBV10-3 and TRBJ1-2; no definite D call. The length of the CDR3 is 14 residues. Germline V gene lookup returns CDR1 ENHRY and CDR2 SYGVKD. Trimming took 0 bases from V and 8 from J, leaving 13 bases between them. The CDR3 protein is CAISESGGLEGYTF. The DNA for the CDR3 is TGTGCCATCAGTGAGTCAGGCGGACTAGAGGGCTACACCTTC.

Notes on this clonotype: Being one base from a much bigger clone, this may be a read error. The gene calls are TRBV12-3 or TRBV12-4 and TRBJ1-5; D might be TRBD1 (6 bases). The CDR3 is 13 residues long. V lost 7 bases and J 4 bases, leaving 11 bases between the germline ends. CDR3 sequence (DNA): TGTGCCAGCAATATTGACAGGAATCAGCCCCAGCATTTT. Translating it yields CASNIDRNQPQHF.

In the case of this clonotype: One end of the junction is discordant with germline, which a read error may explain. V and J are TRBV5-6 and TRBJ2-2; perhaps D is TRBD1 or TRBD2 (5 bases each). Germline lookup yields CDR1 SGHDT and CDR2 YYEEEE. This CDR3 contains 16 residues. The CDR3 sequence: CVSSTPLDGATRELFF. The CDR3 DNA sequence: TGTGTCAGCAGCACGCCCCTAGACGGGGCCACCCGGGAGCTGTTTTTT. Combining the CDR3 with reference TRBV5-6 and TRBJ2-2 gives the whole variable domain DAGVTQSPTHLIKTRGQQVTLRCSPKSGHDTVSWYQQALGQGPQFIFQYYEEEERQRGNFPDRFSGHQFPNYSSELNVNALLLGDSALYLCVSSTPLDGATRELFFGEGSRLTVL.

A word on this clonotype: A single base separates this from a much larger clone, so it may be a read error. The gene calls are TRBV7-9 and TRBJ2-7; D call uncertain. Germline-derived CDR1 and CDR2 are SEHNR and FQNEAQ (reference sequence). The CDR3 totals 14 residues. The CDR3 DNA sequence: TGTGCCAGCAGCCCTGAAGGTAACTCCTACGAGAAGTACTTC. Translating gives CASSPEGNSYEKYF.

This clonotype is categorized as medium-sized. The rearrangement links TRBV11-2 to TRBJ2-7; TRBD1 is a possible D gene (5 bases). With 1 base removed from V and 5 bases from J, the gap between germline ends came to 6 bases. The CDR3 contains 12 residues. From germline, CDR1 is SGHAT and CDR2 FQNNGV. In DNA form, the CDR3 reads TGTGCCAGCAGCTTAGGGGGCCACGAGCAGTACTTC. It encodes CASSLGGHEQYF.

With respect to this clonotype: The germline gene is not matched at one end of the junction; a read error may be the cause. Here the CDR3 reads CANSLGTYGYAF. CDR3 DNA sequence: TGTGCCAATAGCCTGGGCACCTATGGCTACGCCTTC. The gene calls are TRBV11-2 and TRBJ1-2; no clear D gene. This CDR3 has 12 amino acids. Looked up from germline, CDR1 is SGHAT and CDR2 is FQNNGV.

Concerning this clonotype itself: A read error may explain this, as a much larger clone is one base away. V is TRBV5-5 and J is TRBJ1-2; D unclear. The CDR3 is 15 residues long. The V gene's germline CDR1 is SGHKS and CDR2 YYEKEE (reference sequence). V lost 5 bases and J lost 0, with 14 bases in between. The CDR3 coding sequence is TGTGCCAGCAGTCCGTCCCCCTCGGCTAACTATGGCTACACCTTC. Translating gives CASSPSPSANYGYTF.

This clonotype was recorded once. The chain is built from TRBV11-3 and TRBJ2-1; 10 positions match TRBD2. This CDR3 is 15 amino acids long. Germline V gives CDR1 SGHNT, CDR2 YENEEA. CDR3 coding DNA: TGTGTCAACAGCTTAGGTGGCCTACTAGCGGGGGAGCAGTTCTTC. This codes for CVNSLGGLLAGEQFF.

This clonotype was recorded at least ten times. V usage is TRBV29-1 and J usage is TRBJ1-1, with 7 bases aligning to TRBD1. The J segment lost 3 bases and the V segment lost 5 bases, leaving 6 bases of the junction unmatched. This CDR3 spans 13 amino acids. Looked up from germline, CDR1 is SQVTM and CDR2 is ANQGSEA. The CDR3 loop is CSVLQGFDTEAFF. DNA of the CDR3: TGCAGCGTTTTACAGGGGTTCGACACTGAAGCTTTCTTT.

For this clonotype: A much larger clone differs by one base, so this may be a read error. The chain links TRBV10-3 to TRBJ2-3; maybe TRBD1 (5 bases). The germline CDR1 and CDR2 sequences are ENHRY and SYGVKD. Trimming took 0 bases from V and 4 from J, leaving 11 bases between them. The CDR3 is made up of 15 amino acids. Here the CDR3 reads CAISESDMGPDTQYF. DNA of the CDR3: TGTGCCATCAGTGAGTCCGACATGGGGCCAGATACGCAGTATTTT.

The sample holds a few counts of this clonotype. J is TRBJ2-2 and V is TRBV29-1; perhaps TRBD2 as D (5 bases). Germline CDR1 is SQVTM and CDR2 is ANQGSEA. This CDR3 has 15 residues. V lost 4 bases to trimming and J lost 5 bases, with 17 bases between them. The CDR3 DNA is TGCAGCGTTGCGGGGAGTGTAGGGCGAACCGGGGAGCTGTTTTTT. Amino acids: CSVAGSVGRTGELFF.

The sample holds many counts of this clonotype. The chain has TRBV4-2 and TRBJ2-1, with unresolved D. Germline-derived CDR1 and CDR2 are LGHNA and YNFKEQ. The ends were cut back, 0 bases at V and 10 bases at J, with 7 bases in the middle. The CDR3 contains 12 residues. This CDR3 is CASSQEMGEQFF. In DNA form, the CDR3 reads TGTGCCAGCAGCCAAGAAATGGGCGAGCAGTTCTTC.

Judged by abundance, this clonotype is medium-sized. The chain carries TRBV12-3 or TRBV12-4 and TRBJ1-5; a weak D match, TRBD1 (6 bases). Trimming stripped 1 base from V and 6 bases from J, with 16 bases between. CDR3 length equals 16 residues. The CDR3, as DNA: TGTGCCAGCAGTTTAGACGGGGGGGCAGGGTCTCAGCCCCAGCATTTT. This codes for CASSLDGGAGSQPQHF.

In this sample, this clonotype turned up many times. The chain couples TRBV5-5 to TRBJ1-5; D unclear. Trimming removed 2 bases at V and 5 bases at J, with 5 bases between. Germline lookup yields CDR1 SGHKS and CDR2 YYEKEE (reference sequence). CDR3 length: 12 residues. The CDR3 coding sequence is TGTGCCAGCAGCTTTACAGATCAGCCCCAGCATTTT. It codes for CASSFTDQPQHF.

The chain recombines TRBV6-1 with TRBJ2-7; the D is unclear. V shed 6 bases and J shed 0 bases, with 15 bases lying between them. CDR3 length: 15 residues. Germline CDR1 is MNHNS and CDR2 is SASEGT. The CDR3 here is CASRQPNPSSYEQYF. The DNA of the CDR3 is TGTGCCAGCAGGCAACCTAATCCTAGCTCCTACGAGCAGTACTTC.

Worth noting for this clonotype: This may be a read error: a much more frequent sequence differs by one nucleotide. J is TRBJ2-3 and V is TRBV6-1, with TRBD2 identical over 7 bases. The CDR3 is made up of 19 amino acids. The trim removed 4 bases at V and 1 base at J, leaving 17 bases unmatched. CDR1 and CDR2 (germline): MNHNS, SASEGT. The CDR3 region is CASSGHGAGDPGGTDTQYF. DNA for the CDR3: TGTGCCAGCAGTGGACACGGGGCGGGAGACCCTGGGGGCACAGATACGCAGTATTTT.

To note about this clonotype: A much more abundant neighbour one base away suggests this may be a read error. V gene TRBV6-6 combines with J gene TRBJ2-6; TRBD2 is a possible D gene (6 bases). The germline CDR1 and CDR2 sequences are MNHNY and SVGAGI (reference sequence). Deletions cut 6 bases from V and 0 bases from J, with 9 bases between. The CDR3 covers 15 residues. The CDR3 protein is CASSSGDSGANVLTF. CDR3 in DNA: TGTGCCAGCAGCTCGGGGGACTCTGGGGCCAACGTCCTGACTTTC.

To note about this clonotype: One base away lies a much larger clone, so this may be a sequencing read error. The rearrangement joins TRBV6-5 to TRBJ1-2; D is perhaps TRBD1 (5 bases). CDR1 is MNHEY, CDR2 SVGAGI, per germline. This CDR3 is built from 15 residues. As DNA, the CDR3 is TGTGCCAGCAGTTACTCTCCGGACACGGCGGGTGGCTACGCCTTC. Translated: CASSYSPDTAGGYAF.

The chain has TRBV11-3 and TRBJ2-3, with no clear D. The assigned J gene may be wrong: the sequence end matches TRBJ1-5 better. Germline-derived CDR1 and CDR2 are SGHNT and YENEEA. This CDR3 spans 16 amino acids. The CDR3 protein is CASSQRTSRRADTQHF. The CDR3 nucleotides are TGTGCCAGCAGCCAACGGACTAGCAGGAGGGCAGATACGCAGCATTTT.

CDR3 in DNA: TGTGCCGGCACCCATAGCGGGAGAGAGTGGGAGACCCAGTACTTC. The encoded protein is CAGTHSGREWETQYF. The rearrangement links TRBV12-3 or TRBV12-4 to TRBJ2-5; 9 nucleotides agree with TRBD2. Unmatched junction bases numbered 15, after V lost 11 bases and J lost 5 bases. CDR3 length: 15 residues.

Remarks on this clonotype: A much larger clone lies a single base off, so this may be a read error. V gene TRBV12-3 or TRBV12-4 combines with J gene TRBJ2-3; D call uncertain. V was trimmed by 6 bases and J by 0 bases, leaving 10 bases between them. The CDR3 contains 14 residues. The CDR3 coding sequence is TGTGCCAGCAGGCGACAAACTAGCACAGATACGCAGTATTTT. Its translation is CASRRQTSTDTQYF.

In this sample, this clonotype turned up many times. The rearrangement joins TRBV6-5 to TRBJ2-7, with D perhaps TRBD1 (6 bases). In germline, CDR1 is MNHEY, CDR2 SVGAGI. Trimming removed 6 bases at V and 0 bases at J, with 15 bases between. This CDR3 region has 15 residues. CDR3 nucleotides: TGTGCCAGCAGCCAAGGACAGTCTCCCTCCTACGAGCAGTACTTC. It translates to CASSQGQSPSYEQYF.

This clonotype occurred many times. The V gene is TRBV29-1, the J gene TRBJ2-7, with 11 bases identical to TRBD2. After removal of 1 base from V and 3 bases from J, the junction contained 11 bases not matched to a gene. From germline, CDR1 is SQVTM and CDR2 ANQGSEA. This CDR3 region has 17 residues. CDR3 sequence reads: CSVEGGRGTSGRYEQYF. CDR3 sequence (DNA): TGCAGCGTTGAAGGGGGGCGCGGGACTAGCGGCCGCTACGAGCAGTACTTC.

Of note for this clonotype: Its ends do not fully match the called genes, so a read error is possible. The chain has TRBV11-2 and TRBJ2-7; a possible D gene is TRBD2 (6 bases). Germline V gene lookup returns CDR1 SGHAT and CDR2 FQNNGV. The CDR3 runs to 16 residues. Written as DNA, the CDR3 is TGTGCCAGCAGTCCCCTTACCGGGAGTTTTTACTACGAGCAGTCCTTC. Translated: CASSPLTGSFYYEQSF.

Comment on this clonotype: Relative to the germline gene, one junction end is altered; a read error may explain this. V is TRBV6-2 or TRBV6-3 and J is TRBJ2-5; D may be TRBD1 (6 bases). The CDR3 sequence is 14 residues long. Germline V gene sequence: CDR1 MNHEY, CDR2 SVGEGT. CDR3 amino acids: CASSSRTVMETQYF. CDR3 coding DNA: TGTGCCAGCAGTTCACGGACAGTTATGGAGACTCAGTACTTC.

This chain connects TRBV11-2 to TRBJ2-5, with a tentative D call TRBD1 (6 bases). This CDR3 is 15 amino acids long. CDR1 is SGHAT and CDR2 is FQNNGV in the germline V gene. Written as DNA, the CDR3 is TGTGCTTGCAGCGTGCAACAGGGAACACAAGAGACCCAGTACTTC. Translated: CACSVQQGTQETQYF.

With respect to this clonotype: Germline is not matched at one junction end, which may reflect a read error. The chain is built from TRBV28 and TRBJ2-1; D is unresolved. This CDR3 has 11 amino acids. CDR1 is MDHEN and CDR2 is SYDVKM in the germline V gene. CDR3 amino acids: CASSLNNEQSF. CDR3 sequence (DNA): TGTGCCAGCAGCCTTAACAATGAGCAGTCCTTC.

This chain connects TRBV28 to TRBJ1-2, with TRBD1 matching 9 bases. The CDR3 runs 14 residues. Germline assignment: CDR1 MDHEN and CDR2 SYDVKM. The V segment lost 3 bases and the J segment 8 bases; nucleotides outside the gene matches: 7. The CDR3 region has the DNA TGTGCCAGCAGTTTGGGGGGGACAGGGAAAGGCTACACCTTC. Translation: CASSLGGTGKGYTF.

V and J are TRBV4-1 and TRBJ2-1, with D perhaps given as TRBD1 or TRBD2 (5 bases each). CDR1 and CDR2 from the germline V gene are MGHRA and YSYEKL. The CDR3 runs 14 residues. Trimming removed 11 bases at V and 6 bases at J, with 20 bases between. CDR3 protein: CACSHSGGGNEQFF. For the CDR3, the DNA is TGCGCCTGTAGCCATTCAGGTGGGGGCAATGAGCAGTTCTTC.